The T cell receptor beta chain under discussion was sequenced for a study of PD-L1 blockade in urothelial cancer. Overall study: About 90% of the roughly 29 patients were men who had bladder-origin urothelial cancer.

Every PCR received spiked-in synthetic TCR analog templates. Sequencing was performed with immunoSEQ multiplex PCR; in TCRdb, only in-frame clones are kept and a portion is missing. The sample holds some 51,000 clones, 85% to 90% seen once. Stated time point: peripheral blood 6 weeks after treatment start. Germline V lookup: CDR1 SGHTA, CDR2 FQGNSA. Trimming removed 2 bases at V and 4 bases at J, with 11 bases between. This CDR3 contains 14 residues. In regard to this clone: Its target is unknown.

Whole-study results and caveats: When pretreatment blood TCR clonality was below the median, it predicted better survival.

This material consisted of PBMCs, taken around atezolizumab (anti-PD-L1) treatment. The receptor's source is a man aged 55 to 70 with urothelial cancer. This rearrangement joins TRBV7-2 to TRBJ2-5, with D possibly being TRBD1 (6 bases). The CDR3: CASSLYKGGETQYF. The CDR3 DNA is TGTGCCAGCAGCTTATATAAAGGGGGAGAGACCCAGTACTTC.